A single sample gave rise to the 29 T cell receptor beta chains below, sequenced in a study of PD-1 blockade in classical Hodgkin lymphoma. The data were produced by immunoSEQ multiplex PCR, yet TCRdb's version contains in-frame clones alone and is incomplete. This sample yields tens of thousands of clones, of which approximately 93% are seen a single time; less than 5% belongs to the top ten. Time point meaning: newly diagnosed, previously untreated cHL patient sample. The sample consisted of peripheral blood mononuclear cells (PBMCs). Receptor source: a human donor with classical Hodgkin lymphoma.

The J gene is TRBJ2-7, the V gene TRBV9; D perhaps matches TRBD1 (6 bases). Germline V gene lookup returns CDR1 SGDLS and CDR2 YYNGEE. The CDR3 totals 14 residues. V dropped 0 bases and J dropped 3 bases, with 10 bases sitting between them. The CDR3 region is CASSVGDTLYEQYF. CDR3 DNA sequence: TGTGCCAGCAGCGTAGGGGACACTCTCTACGAGCAGTACTTC.

This sequence joins TRBV9 and TRBJ2-1; D not resolved. The length of the CDR3 is 14 residues. Germline CDR1 is SGDLS and CDR2 is YYNGEE. The V gene lost 7 bases and the J gene lost 2 bases, with 13 bases spanning the gap. CDR3 in amino acids: CASCRAPAYNEQFF. The CDR3 DNA follows: TGTGCCAGCTGCCGAGCCCCCGCCTACAATGAGCAGTTCTTC. The full variable domain, completed using reference TRBV9 and TRBJ2-1, is DSGVTQTPKHLITATGQRVTLRCSPRSGDLSVYWYQQSLDQGLQFLIQYYNGEERAKGNILERFSAQQFPDLHSELNLSSLELGDSALYFCASCRAPAYNEQFFGPGTRLTVL.

The chain couples TRBV10-3 to TRBJ2-1; D is possibly TRBD2 (5 bases). V shed 5 bases and J shed 5 bases, with 22 bases lying between them. This CDR3 region has 17 residues. Germline values: CDR1 ENHRY, CDR2 SYGVKD. The CDR3 DNA reads TGTGCCATCAGTCCACGAGCGGAGTCCAAGGGAAACAATGAGCAGTTCTTC. Its translation is CAISPRAESKGNNEQFF.

The chain employs TRBV29-1 and TRBJ1-5; TRBD1 is a possible D gene (5 bases). The CDR3 sequence is 13 residues long. V gave up 5 bases and J gave up 3 bases, with 11 bases separating them. Germline V CDR1 and CDR2: SQVTM, ANQGSEA. CDR3 coding DNA: TGCAGCGTTAGGGCGGGACTCAATCAGCCCCAGCATTTT. Its protein is CSVRAGLNQPQHF.

The chain uses TRBV4-3 and TRBJ2-7, with D possibly being TRBD2 (6 bases). Germline V gene sequence: CDR1 LGHNA, CDR2 YSLEER. Deletions cut 0 bases from V and 5 bases from J, with 20 bases between. The CDR3 runs 17 residues. CDR3 nucleotide sequence: TGCGCCAGCAGCCAAGATCCGGTCGGGGGAACGGCGGACGAGCAGTACTTC. It yields the protein CASSQDPVGGTADEQYF.

The rearrangement joins TRBV19 to TRBJ1-2, with 7 bases fitting TRBD1. The CDR3 extends over 15 amino acids. CDR1 is LNHDA, CDR2 SQIVND, per germline (reference sequence). The V and J ends lost 3 bases and 4 bases, in that order; junction bases with no gene match: 8. The CDR3 protein is CASSIAGQVRYGYTF. The CDR3 DNA reads TGTGCCAGTAGTATCGCCGGACAGGTTCGCTATGGCTACACCTTC.

The chain recombines TRBV7-2 with TRBJ2-5; D might be TRBD1 (6 bases). CDR3 length: 15 amino acids. Germline V gives CDR1 SGHTA, CDR2 FQGNSA. Trimming shortened V by 1 base and J by 0 bases, and 9 bases separated the two germline ends. CDR3 DNA: TGTGCCAGCAGCTTAGGGGACACCGACCAAGAGACCCAGTACTTC. It is translated as CASSLGDTDQETQYF. The full variable domain, rest sourced from reference TRBV7-2 and TRBJ2-5, is GAGVSQSPSNKVTEKGKDVELRCDPISGHTALYWYRQSLGQGLEFLIYFQGNSAPDKSGLPSDRFSAERTGGSVSTLTIQRTQQEDSAVYLCASSLGDTDQETQYFGPGTRLLVL.

The gene calls are TRBV13 and TRBJ1-1; perhaps TRBD1 as D (5 bases). This CDR3 is built from 13 residues. Germline V gene lookup returns CDR1 PRHDT and CDR2 FYEKMQ (reference sequence). Trimming pared 5 bases from V and 5 bases from J, leaving 12 bases between. CDR3 coding DNA: TGTGCCAGCAGCCGCGGGACTTTTACTGAAGCTTTCTTT. Amino acids: CASSRGTFTEAFF.

The chain couples TRBV27 to TRBJ2-3, with TRBD2 matching 10 bases. The CDR3 runs to 16 residues. The germline CDR1 and CDR2 sequences are MNHEY and SMNVEV (reference sequence). J lost 1 base, V lost 3 bases, and 4 bases had no gene match. The CDR3 DNA is TGTGCCAGCAGTTTGGGAGCGGGGGGGCGCACAGATACGCAGTATTTT. Translation: CASSLGAGGRTDTQYF.

The chain uses TRBV19 and TRBJ2-3, with D maybe TRBD1 (6 bases). This CDR3 comprises 14 residues. Trimming shortened V by 8 bases and J by 1 base, and 13 bases separated the two germline ends. CDR1 and CDR2 from the germline V gene are LNHDA and SQIVND (reference sequence). The CDR3 nucleotides read TGTGCCAGTGGTCCACAGGGCCGCACAGATACGCAGTATTTT. This gives the protein CASGPQGRTDTQYF. Supplemented by reference TRBV19 and TRBJ2-3, the full variable domain reads DGGITQSPKYLFRKEGQNVTLSCEQNLNHDAMYWYRQDPGQGLRLIYYSQIVNDFQKGDIAEGYSVSREKKESFPLTVTSAQKNPTAFYLCASGPQGRTDTQYFGPGTRLTVL.

The CDR3 loop reads CASSLVDRRTDTQYF. The DNA for the CDR3 is TGTGCCAGCAGCTTAGTGGACAGGCGCACAGATACGCAGTATTTT. V usage is TRBV7-8 and J usage is TRBJ2-3, with 7 nucleotides matching TRBD1. CDR1 is SGHVS and CDR2 is FQNEAQ in the germline V gene. The CDR3 loop spans 15 amino acids. V lost 1 base, J lost 1 base, and 2 bases stayed unmatched.

V is TRBV7-2 and J is TRBJ1-6; possibly TRBD1 for D (5 bases). Trimming took 5 bases from V and 0 from J, leaving 11 bases between them. There are 16 residues in the CDR3. Germline V gives CDR1 SGHTA, CDR2 FQGNSA. CDR3 DNA sequence: TGTGCCAGCAGCGAGTTCAGGGACTCCTATAATTCACCCCTCCACTTT. This codes for CASSEFRDSYNSPLHF.

V is TRBV7-2 and J is TRBJ1-1; D is uncertain. The CDR3 length is 12 residues. V lost 2 bases to trimming and J lost 0 bases, with 1 base between them. CDR1 is SGHTA and CDR2 is FQGNSA in the germline V gene. CDR3 bases: TGTGCCAGCAGCTTAATGAACACTGAAGCTTTCTTT. Translated: CASSLMNTEAFF.

V is TRBV6-5 and J is TRBJ2-7; 8 bases are shared with TRBD2. The CDR3 length is 15 residues. Germline V gene sequence: CDR1 MNHEY, CDR2 SVGAGI. The V and J ends lost 7 bases and 4 bases, in that order; junction bases with no gene match: 12. DNA of the CDR3: TGTGCCAGCAAACCCAGGAGCGGGGGTTCATACGAGCAGTACTTC. Translated, it gives CASKPRSGGSYEQYF.

The rearrangement joins TRBV10-3 to TRBJ1-2; TRBD1 agrees at 7 bases. J lost 8 bases, V lost 0 bases, and 6 bases had no gene match. Germline CDR1 reads ENHRY; CDR2 reads SYGVKD. This CDR3 spans 14 amino acids. CDR3: CAISESKGAEGYTF. CDR3 coding DNA: TGTGCCATCAGTGAGTCCAAGGGGGCGGAGGGCTACACCTTC.

J is TRBJ1-1 and V is TRBV5-4, with no clear D. Germline CDR1 SGHNT, CDR2 YYREEE (reference sequence). V lost 4 bases and J lost 3, with 19 bases in between. The CDR3 is made up of 16 amino acids. The CDR3 sequence is CASSPWPKGWYTEAFF. The CDR3 coding sequence is TGTGCCAGCAGCCCTTGGCCTAAGGGTTGGTACACTGAAGCTTTCTTT.

The gene calls are TRBV28 and TRBJ2-7; D gene unclear. This CDR3 spans 12 amino acids. Germline CDR1 reads MDHEN; CDR2 reads SYDVKM. V gave up 1 base and J gave up 7 bases, with 8 bases separating them. The CDR3 spells CASSLYGREQYF. As DNA, the CDR3 is TGTGCCAGCAGTTTATACGGACGGGAGCAGTACTTC.

The chain carries TRBV29-1 and TRBJ2-1; TRBD2 matches 7 bases. V was clipped by 6 bases and J by 2 bases; unmatched bases: 10. Germline loops: CDR1 SQVTM, CDR2 ANQGSEA. CDR3 size: 15 residues. CDR3 nucleotides: TGCAGCGTGACTCGGCCTAGCGGCCCCTACAATGAGCAGTTCTTC. Protein: CSVTRPSGPYNEQFF.

This chain uses TRBV6-1 with TRBJ1-4; possible D gene TRBD1, 5 bases. Germline V gene data show CDR1 as MNHNS and CDR2 as SASEGT. V was pared by 7 bases and J by 7 bases, with 10 bases between. The CDR3 has 12 amino acids. CDR3 region: CASTPGSEKLFF. The CDR3, as DNA: TGTGCCAGCACCCCAGGGTCTGAAAAACTGTTTTTT.

J is TRBJ1-6 and V is TRBV6-5; 7 bases fit TRBD1. J gave up 6 bases and V 6 bases, and 8 bases lay outside the gene matches. Germline loops: CDR1 MNHEY, CDR2 SVGAGI. The CDR3 has 15 residues. Written as DNA, the CDR3 is TGTGCCAGCAGGTCCCCGGGACAGCTTAATTCACCCCTCCACTTT. It encodes CASRSPGQLNSPLHF.

This chain links TRBV2 with TRBJ2-7, with D unresolved. Trimming left V 6 bases short and J 1 base short, with 13 bases between. The CDR3 runs 14 residues. Germline V CDR1 and CDR2: SNHLY, FYNNEI. The CDR3 bases are TGTGCCAGCAGAAACCGAGACGGGTCCTACGAGCAGTACTTC. It yields the protein CASRNRDGSYEQYF.

V is TRBV9 and J is TRBJ1-4, with D possibly matching TRBD1 (5 bases). V was shortened by 2 bases and J by 2 bases, with 7 bases between the two germline ends. Per the germline V gene, CDR1 is SGDLS and CDR2 is YYNGEE. CDR3 length: 14 residues. In DNA form, the CDR3 reads TGTGCCAGCAGCGTTTCAGGGACTAATGAAAAACTGTTTTTT. It is translated as CASSVSGTNEKLFF.

V is TRBV6-1 and J is TRBJ2-7; D remains ambiguous. Per the germline V gene, CDR1 is MNHNS and CDR2 is SASEGT. With 5 bases removed from V and 5 bases from J, the gap between germline ends came to 16 bases. The CDR3 consists of 14 residues. The CDR3: CASSTQTGRDEQYF. The CDR3 nucleotides are TGTGCCAGCAGTACTCAAACTGGTAGGGACGAGCAGTACTTC.

V is TRBV5-4 and J is TRBJ1-2, with 10 positions matching TRBD1. The CDR3 contains 15 residues. Germline V lookup: CDR1 SGHNT, CDR2 YYREEE (reference sequence). V was clipped by 4 bases and J by 5 bases; unmatched bases: 8. DNA for the CDR3: TGTGCCAGCAGCATCCCGGGACAGGGGACTTATGGCTACACCTTC. Translated, it gives CASSIPGQGTYGYTF.

The chain uses TRBV28 and TRBJ1-2; 7 bases agree with TRBD1. The CDR3 is made up of 16 amino acids. The junction had 7 bases not matched to a gene; V was cut back by 2 bases and J by 1 base. CDR1 and CDR2 (germline): MDHEN, SYDVKM. CDR3 sequence (DNA): TGTGCCAGCAGTTTACCGGGACAGCTCCTTAACTATGGCTACACCTTC. This gives the protein CASSLPGQLLNYGYTF.

The gene calls are TRBV7-2 and TRBJ2-7, with TRBD2 identical over 9 bases. The CDR3 consists of 15 residues. The J segment lost 6 bases and the V segment lost 5 bases, leaving 11 bases of the junction unmatched. Germline lookup yields CDR1 SGHTA and CDR2 FQGNSA. In DNA, the CDR3 is TGTGCCAGCAGCGCAGACGGCGGGAGGGGTTCCGAGCAGTACTTC. Amino acids: CASSADGGRGSEQYF.

The rearrangement uses TRBV11-1 and TRBJ2-1; the D gene is possibly TRBD1 (6 bases). The V gene's germline CDR1 is SGHAT and CDR2 FQDESV (reference sequence). The V end lost 2 bases, the J end lost 7 bases, and 18 bases lay between the germline ends. The length of the CDR3 is 16 residues. The CDR3 loop is CASSLSGDERANEQFF. The CDR3 bases are TGTGCCAGCAGCTTATCAGGGGACGAGAGAGCTAATGAGCAGTTCTTC.

This rearrangement joins TRBV6-1 to TRBJ1-3; D call uncertain. Between the trimmed V and J ends, which lost 3 bases and 0 bases, there was a span of 0 bases. The CDR3 contains 12 residues. Germline V gene lookup returns CDR1 MNHNS and CDR2 SASEGT. CDR3: CASSDSGNTIYF. For the CDR3, the DNA is TGTGCCAGCAGTGACTCTGGAAACACCATATATTTT.

The chain links TRBV7-2 to TRBJ2-3; D gene uncertain. The germline CDR1 and CDR2 sequences are SGHTA and FQGNSA. Trimming took 3 bases from V and 4 from J, leaving 5 bases between them. This CDR3 spans 12 amino acids. CDR3 region: CASSFFADTQYF. CDR3 DNA sequence: TGTGCCAGCAGCTTTTTCGCAGATACGCAGTATTTT.